Here is one T cell receptor (beta chain) with its context. Its specificity is unknown. This CDR3 has 14 residues. The germline V and J ends were trimmed by 0 bases and 4 bases, with 9 bases remaining between them. Looked up from germline, CDR1 is SGHAT and CDR2 is FQNNGV. Sequencing was performed with immunoSEQ multiplex PCR; in TCRdb, only in-frame clones are kept and a portion is missing. This repertoire shows 5,000 or so clones, 55% to 70% found once; its top ten account for under 55%. These data are taken from a study of CD8 T cell repertoires and HIV-1 epitope variants. Sequencing was performed on cultured CD8+ T cells derived from PBMCs. This TCR came from a male donor with HIV. The V gene is TRBV11-2, the J gene TRBJ1-2; D gene ambiguous. As DNA, the CDR3 is TGTGCCAGCAGCTTAGATCTGGGTGGCTATGGCTACACCTTC. This encodes CASSLDLGGYGYTF.